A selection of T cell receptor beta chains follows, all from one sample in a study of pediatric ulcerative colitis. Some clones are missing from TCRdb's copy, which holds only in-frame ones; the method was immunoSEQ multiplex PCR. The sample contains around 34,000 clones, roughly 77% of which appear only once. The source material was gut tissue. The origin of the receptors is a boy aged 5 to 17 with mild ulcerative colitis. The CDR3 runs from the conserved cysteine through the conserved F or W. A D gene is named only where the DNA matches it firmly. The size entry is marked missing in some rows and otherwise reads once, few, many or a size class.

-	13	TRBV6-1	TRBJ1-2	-	CASSTRDNYGYTF	TGTGCCAGCAGTACCCGGGACAACTATGGCTACACCTTC
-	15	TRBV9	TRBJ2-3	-	CASSVVASTADTQYF	TGTGCCAGCAGCGTAGTGGCCAGCACGGCAGATACGCAGTATTTT
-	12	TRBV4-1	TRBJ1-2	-	CASSQAQDGYTF	TGCGCCAGCAGCCAAGCACAGGATGGCTACACCTTC
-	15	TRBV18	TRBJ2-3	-	CASSKLGRIADTQYF	TGTGCCAGCTCAAAGCTAGGAAGAATCGCAGATACGCAGTATTTT
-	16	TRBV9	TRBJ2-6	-	CASSVAFPSGANVLTF	TGTGCCAGCAGCGTAGCCTTCCCCTCTGGGGCCAACGTCCTGACTTTC
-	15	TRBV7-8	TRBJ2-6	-	CASSLSGSGANVLTF	TGTGCCAGCAGTCTTTCGGGCTCTGGGGCCAACGTCCTGACTTTC
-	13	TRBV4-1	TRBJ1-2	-	CASSHSDGYGYTF	TGCGCCAGCAGCCATTCAGACGGTTATGGCTACACCTTC
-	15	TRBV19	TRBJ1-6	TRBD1	CASSIDRTGGSPLHF	TGTGCCAGTAGTATCGACAGGACAGGGGGTTCACCCCTCCACTTT
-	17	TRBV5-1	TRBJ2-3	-	CASSVARDPLLTDTQYF	TGCGCCAGCAGCGTAGCCCGGGACCCACTCTTGACAGATACGCAGTATTTT
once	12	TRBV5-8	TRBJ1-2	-	CASSWGRTGYTF	TGTGCCAGCAGCTGGGGACGGACTGGCTACACCTTC
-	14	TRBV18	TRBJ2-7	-	CASSPWADTYEQYF	TGTGCCAGCTCACCATGGGCTGATACCTACGAGCAGTACTTC
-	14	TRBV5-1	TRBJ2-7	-	CASSLLLNSYEQYF	TGCGCCAGCAGCCTCTTACTCAACTCCTACGAGCAGTACTTC
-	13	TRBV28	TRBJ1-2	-	CASSPPGTRGYTF	TGTGCCAGCAGTCCCCCCGGGACACGCGGCTACACCTTC
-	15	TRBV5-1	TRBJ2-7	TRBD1	CASSLLQGAVDEQYF	TGCGCCAGCAGCTTATTACAGGGGGCAGTAGACGAGCAGTACTTC
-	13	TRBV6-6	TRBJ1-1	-	CASSYKGDTEAFF	TGTGCCAGCAGTTATAAGGGGGACACTGAAGCTTTCTTT
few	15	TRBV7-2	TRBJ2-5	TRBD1	CASRRSGTGGETQYF	TGTGCCAGCAGAAGGTCGGGGACAGGGGGCGAGACCCAGTACTTC
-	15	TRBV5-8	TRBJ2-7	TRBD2	CASSLDPLAGDEQYF	TGTGCCAGCAGCTTGGACCCTCTAGCGGGGGACGAGCAGTACTTC
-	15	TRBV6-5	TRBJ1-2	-	CASTRGGAPPSGYTF	TGTGCCAGCACCCGGGGCGGGGCCCCCCCCTCAGGCTACACCTTC
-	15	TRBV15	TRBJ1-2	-	CATSRDSGARYGYTF	TGTGCCACCAGCAGAGATTCGGGGGCCCGATATGGCTACACCTTC
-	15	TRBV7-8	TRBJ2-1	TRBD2	CASSFRRLANNEQFF	TGTGCCAGCAGCTTTAGGCGACTAGCAAACAATGAGCAGTTCTTC
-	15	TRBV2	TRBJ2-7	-	CASSKRGGRPVEQYF	TGTGCCAGCAGTAAAAGGGGGGGACGGCCTGTCGAGCAGTACTTC
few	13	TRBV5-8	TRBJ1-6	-	CASSLVLNSPLHF	TGTGCCAGCAGCTTGGTCCTCAATTCACCCCTCCACTTT
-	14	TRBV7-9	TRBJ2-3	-	CASVYTGLGDTQYF	TGTGCCAGTGTCTACACAGGGTTAGGAGATACGCAGTATTTT
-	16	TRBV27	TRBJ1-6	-	CASSFLRGTDNSPLHF	TGTGCCAGCAGTTTTCTCCGGGGCACGGACAATTCACCCCTCCACTTT
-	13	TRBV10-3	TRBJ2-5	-	CAISDPTQETQYF	TGTGCCATCAGTGACCCGACTCAAGAGACCCAGTACTTC
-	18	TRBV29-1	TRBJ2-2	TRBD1	CSAKRLTPGQGIPGELFF	TGCAGCGCCAAGCGACTTACTCCGGGACAGGGAATTCCCGGGGAGCTGTTTTTT
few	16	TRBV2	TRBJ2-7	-	CASGGPRQGSSYEQYF	TGTGCCAGCGGGGGGCCCAGGCAGGGCAGCTCCTACGAGCAGTACTTC
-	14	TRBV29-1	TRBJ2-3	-	CSAKGTPFRDTQYF	TGCAGCGCCAAAGGGACTCCTTTCAGGGATACGCAGTATTTT
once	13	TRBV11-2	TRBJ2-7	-	CASSGGQPYEQYF	TGTGCCAGCAGCGGCGGACAGCCGTACGAGCAGTACTTC
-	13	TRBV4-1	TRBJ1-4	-	CASSLSQGEKLFF	TGCGCCAGCAGCCTGAGCCAGGGAGAAAAACTGTTTTTT
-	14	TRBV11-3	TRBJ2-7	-	CASSSQTGSYEQYF	TGTGCCAGCAGCTCACAGACGGGATCCTACGAGCAGTACTTC
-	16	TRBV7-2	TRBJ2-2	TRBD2	CASSLARTSGTGELFF	TGTGCCAGCAGCTTAGCCCGGACTAGCGGTACCGGGGAGCTGTTTTTT
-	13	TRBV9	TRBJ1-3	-	CASSGYPGNTIYF	TGTGCCAGCAGCGGGTACCCTGGAAACACCATATATTTT
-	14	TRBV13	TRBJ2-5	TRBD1	CASSSGTGKETQYF	TGTGCCAGCAGCTCCGGGACAGGGAAAGAGACCCAGTACTTC
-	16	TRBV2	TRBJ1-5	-	CASLQASSGGNQPQHF	TGTGCCAGCCTGCAGGCCTCTTCGGGGGGCAATCAGCCCCAGCATTTT
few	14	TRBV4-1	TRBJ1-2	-	CASSQLGRAYGYTF	TGCGCCAGCAGCCAGTTGGGTCGGGCCTATGGCTACACCTTC
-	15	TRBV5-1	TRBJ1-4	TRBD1	CASSLGQGGNEKLFF	TGCGCCAGCAGCTTGGGGCAGGGGGGAAATGAAAAACTGTTTTTT
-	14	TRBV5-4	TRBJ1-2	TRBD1	CASSQNRGADGYTF	TGTGCCAGCAGCCAAAACAGGGGCGCGGATGGCTACACCTTC
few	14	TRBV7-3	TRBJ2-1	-	CASSLAGNSGEQFF	TGTGCCAGCAGCTTGGCAGGTAATTCCGGTGAGCAGTTCTTC
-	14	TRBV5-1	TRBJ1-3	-	CASSLAATGNTIYF	TGCGCCAGCAGCTTAGCAGCGACTGGAAACACCATATATTTT